Presented here are 13 T cell receptor beta chains from one specimen sequenced in a study of tissue T cells after allogeneic stem cell transplantation. The time point was: mouse harvest day 14 after allogeneic transplant. Each mouse received 10^7 T-cell-depleted marrow cells plus 10^6 splenic CD5+ T cells by tail vein. Here immunoSEQ multiplex PCR was the method, and the copy in TCRdb shows in-frame clones only, minus some. The top ten hold around 40% of the sample, which has about 2,900 clones, around 50% seen once. Sequenced material: gut tissue. These receptors originate from a female BALB/c mouse given C57BL/6 T cells with graft-versus-host disease after an allogeneic hematopoietic cell transplant.

A remark on this clone: These gene names are mouse names. The read gets to within 1 residue of the CDR3 end, and the germline J gene fills in the rest. This chain joins TRBV19 and TRBJ2-7; 10 positions agree with TRBD1. The CDR3 is 14 amino acids. Germline CDR1 reads FNHDT; CDR2 reads SITEND (reference sequence). Germline trimming cut 4 bases from V and 6 bases from J; bases unmatched to any gene: 7. CDR3 loop: CASSLRDRGREQYF. The covered CDR3 bases are TGTGCCAGCAGTCTCCGGGACAGGGGACGTGAACAGTAC.

This clone was recorded a few times. Gene labels here are mouse ones. The CDR3 bases that were read are TGTGCCAGCAGTCTGGGTGGGGCGAACACCGGGCAGCTCTAC. This codes for CASSLGGANTGQLY. The entire CDR3 protein is CASSLGGANTGQLYF. V usage is TRBV26 and J usage is TRBJ2-2, with D possibly being TRBD1 or TRBD2 (5 bases each). The CDR3 goes on 1 residue after the read ends, and that part is filled in from the germline J gene. The CDR3 contains 15 residues. The V gene's germline CDR1 is KGHPV and CDR2 FQNQEV (reference sequence). V lost 2 bases and J lost 2, with 9 bases in between.

Turning to this clone: These gene names are mouse names. The CDR3 is cut off 1 residue early in the read; its end comes from the germline J gene. The chain joins TRBV15 to TRBJ2-4; D is perhaps TRBD2 (7 bases). The CDR3 is 14 amino acids. CDR1 and CDR2 (germline): SGHND, FRSKSL. The V gene lost 6 bases and the J gene lost 0 bases, with 10 bases spanning the gap. The CDR3 loop is CASRRGGSQNTLYF. The covered CDR3 bases are TGTGCCAGCAGGAGGGGGGGTAGTCAAAACACCTTGTAC.

A word on this clone: Mouse gene names and germline throughout. The read terminates 1 residue before the CDR3 end, so the remaining end is supplied by the germline J gene. The chain employs TRBV13-2 and TRBJ2-5, with D possibly matching TRBD1 (6 bases). Per germline, CDR1 NNHNN and CDR2 SYGAGS (reference sequence). CDR3 length: 13 amino acids. The V and J ends lost 2 bases and 4 bases respectively, with 8 bases between them. The sequenced CDR3 bases are TGTGCCAGCGGTGACAGGGGTGAAGACACCCAGTAC. This gives the protein CASGDRGEDTQY. In full, the CDR3 is CASGDRGEDTQYF.

Comments on this clone: The gene names given are mouse names. The read gets to within 1 residue of the CDR3 end, and the germline J gene fills in the rest. This rearrangement joins TRBV1 to TRBJ2-3; TRBD1 matches at 9 bases. The junction had 1 base not matched to a gene; V was cut back by 3 bases and J by 0 bases. Germline V gene data show CDR1 as NSQYPW and CDR2 as LRSPGD (reference sequence). The length of the CDR3 is 15 residues. CDR3 DNA (partial): TGCACCTGCAGTGCCGACAGGGGGAGTGCAGAAACGCTGTAT. Translating it yields CTCSADRGSAETLY. The whole CDR3 reads CTCSADRGSAETLYF.

On this clone itself: Genes and germline come from the mouse. The observed sequence ends 1 residue before the CDR3 terminus, with the missing tail filled in from the germline J gene. V gene TRBV12-2 combines with J gene TRBJ1-3; D gene unclear. From germline, CDR1 is SGHLS and CDR2 HYDKME. The V and J ends lost 3 bases and 0 bases respectively, with 8 bases between them. The CDR3 contains 14 residues. Partial CDR3 DNA: TGTGCCAGCTCTTCCGACACTTCTGGAAATACGCTCTAT. This gives the protein CASSSDTSGNTLY. The entire CDR3 reads CASSSDTSGNTLYF. Filled out from reference TRBV12-2 and TRBJ1-3, the complete variable domain reads NSGVVQSPRYIIKGKGERSILKCIPISGHLSVAWYQQTQGQELKFFIQHYDKMERDKGNLPSRFSVQQFDDYHSEMNMSALELEDSAVYFCASSSDTSGNTLYFGEGSRLIVV.

The sample holds a few counts of this clone. Mouse germline and gene names are used. The read terminates 1 residue before the CDR3 end, so the remaining end is supplied by the germline J gene. The V call is TRBV3, the J call TRBJ2-7, with unresolved D. CDR3 size: 13 residues. The germline V gene encodes CDR1 SNHLY and CDR2 FYNGKV (reference sequence). V was cut by 3 bases and J by 4 bases, with 10 bases left in between. CDR3 sequence: CASSFYVQYEQYF. The DNA read from the CDR3 is TGTGCCAGCAGCTTCTACGTACAATATGAACAGTAC.

Details on this clone: Gene names are the mouse ones. The read terminates 1 residue before the CDR3 end, so the remaining end is supplied by the germline J gene. The chain carries TRBV13-2 and TRBJ2-1, with a possible D match to TRBD1 (6 bases). The germline gives CDR1 NNHNN, CDR2 SYGAGS (reference sequence). The CDR3 has 15 residues. With 5 bases removed from V and 1 base from J, the gap between germline ends came to 13 bases. The covered CDR3 bases are TGTGCCAGCGGGAAAGAGGGACAAAACTATGCTGAGCAGTTC. It is translated as CASGKEGQNYAEQF. In full, the CDR3 reads CASGKEGQNYAEQFF.

About this clone: The gene names here belong to mouse. The covered CDR3 bases are TGTGCAAGCAGCCTGGGACAGGGGGCCACCTTGTAC. Translating gives CASSLGQGATLY. The complete CDR3 reads CASSLGQGATLYF. The chain joins TRBV16 to TRBJ2-4, with 12 nucleotides matching TRBD1. The read comes to an end 1 residue before the CDR3 does, leaving the germline J gene to fill in the end. J gave up 8 bases and V 5 bases, and 2 bases lay outside the gene matches. CDR3 size: 13 residues. Germline V gene sequence: CDR1 SGHSA, CDR2 FRNQAP.

The sample holds a few counts of this clone. Genes and germline are mouse. The CDR3 is cut off 1 residue early in the read; its end comes from the germline J gene. This chain links TRBV26 with TRBJ2-2; TRBD1 matches at 7 bases. Looked up from germline, CDR1 is KGHPV and CDR2 is FQNQEV (reference sequence). V shed 5 bases, J shed 1 base, and the junction held 4 bases outside the gene matches. The CDR3 covers 15 residues. CDR3 residues: CASSSQGRNTGQLYF. The CDR3 bases that were read are TGTGCCAGCAGTTCACAGGGGCGAAACACCGGGCAGCTCTAC.

Note on this clone: Each gene name is a mouse one. Read coverage stops 1 residue before the CDR3 terminus; the germline J gene supplies the remainder. The V call is TRBV3, the J call TRBJ2-4, with TRBD2 matching 11 bases. Germline CDR1 reads SNHLY; CDR2 reads FYNGKV (reference sequence). This CDR3 is 15 amino acids long. With 3 bases clipped from V and 1 base from J, the junction kept 0 bases outside the gene matches. The sequenced CDR3 bases are TGTGCCAGCAGCTTGGACTGGGGGGGTCAAAACACCTTGTAC. Translating gives CASSLDWGGQNTLY. From start to end, the CDR3 is CASSLDWGGQNTLYF.

Note on this clone: Any gene name here is a mouse gene name. Coverage ceases 1 residue before the CDR3 finishes, and the germline J gene fills in the end. This chain connects TRBV3 to TRBJ2-1; 8 positions agree with TRBD2. Per the germline V gene, CDR1 is SNHLY and CDR2 is FYNGKV (reference sequence). V gave up 2 bases and J gave up 4 bases; unmatched junction bases: 4. The length of the CDR3 is 15 residues. CDR3 DNA (partial): TGTGCCAGCAGCTTACGTGGGGGGGTGTATGCTGAGCAGTTC. It yields the protein CASSLRGGVYAEQF. The complete CDR3 protein is CASSLRGGVYAEQFF. Together with reference TRBV3 and TRBJ2-1, the CDR3 gives the full variable domain: GPKVLQIPSHQIIDMGQMVTLNCDPVSNHLYFYWYKQILGQQMEFLVNFYNGKVMEKSKLFKDQFSVERPDGSYFTLKIQPTALEDSAVYFCASSLRGGVYAEQFFGPGTRLTVL.

A remark on this clone: Genes here carry mouse names. The CDR3 is cut off 1 residue early in the read; its end comes from the germline J gene. The genes are TRBV16 and TRBJ2-5; D ambiguous. In germline, CDR1 is SGHSA, CDR2 FRNQAP. Between the trimmed V and J ends, which lost 1 base and 3 bases, there was a span of 5 bases. The CDR3 contains 13 residues. The CDR3 region is CASSLVGQDTQYF. CDR3 DNA (partial): TGTGCAAGCAGCTTAGTTGGGCAAGACACCCAGTAC.